This T cell receptor beta chain stems from a study of molecular identifiers for immune sequencing clone quantification listed by TCRdb under 2018. Looking at the study overall: In a replicate experiment, RNA from roughly 20,000 or 100,000 naive CD8 T cells was split into five aliquots, four of which were sequenced. This methods study used CD8 T cells to benchmark TCR RNA copy counting and molecular-identifier clustering-based TCR repertoire sequencing (MIDCIRS). General study outcomes and caveats: Spiked-in Jurkat TCR RNA equal to a single cell's worth was reported to be detectable even within one million naive CD8 T cells. In CMV-specific effector cells, over 98% of molecules were held by clones above 20 RNA copies, whereas under 1% of molecules were held by such clones in naive cells. When barcode sub-clustering was left out, chimeric consensus sequences inflated TCR diversity, with chimeras reaching as high as 47%. Around 2.9 recovered TCR RNA copies per cell were obtained by modeling, versus about 10 by digital PCR, implying a capture efficiency of approximately 30%. Spiked-in Jurkat TCR RNA (10 copies' worth), which is not part of the donor repertoire, was contained in the naive libraries. Identical TCR molecules sharing a barcode could cause highly expanded clone sizes to be underestimated.

Naive CD8 T cell libraries were made from roughly 20,000 to 1,000,000 sorted cells using 10%, 30% or 50% of purified RNA. On a BD FACSAria II, naive CD8 T cells were FACS-sorted as CD8+CD4-CCR7+CD45RA+ and collected into RLT Plus buffer. To test detection sensitivity, Jurkat RNA equal to approximately ten TCR copies was added to samples of about 20,000-1,000,000 naive CD8 T cells. CD8 T cells were enriched with RosetteSep CD8+ T Cell Enrichment Cocktail and Ficoll-Paque, followed by ACK red cell lysis. Library preparation was by PCR. Sequencing relied on an Illumina HiSeq 4000. Bulk TCR libraries were made following a previously described method, with the TCR primers given in Table S5. Purification of total RNA was performed with the Qiagen AllPrep DNA/RNA kit. Reads from multiple sequencing runs of the same library were pooled before analysis. The study's own analysis went as follows. Reads were retained only if their TCR constant sequence matched exactly, and those retained reads were trimmed to 150 nt and grouped according to their 12-nt molecular barcodes. Reads within each barcode group were sub-clustered using a 15% Levenshtein threshold, and quality-weighted consensus sequences were constructed for each RNA molecule. Non-functional sequences were removed, as were lower-count sequences one edit away from another. Based on a fit of two negative binomial distributions, barcode sub-clusters having less than 20% of the maximum read count were discarded. The raw public data were reprocessed by TCRdb itself: fastp quality trimming at Q25, MiXCR clonotype calling, in-frame beta chains only. Rows with a matching CDR3 protein are joined into one entry that keeps the most common DNA and genes. The V and J calls follow TCRdb's processing rather than the paper's. Here the sample has 490,000 or so distinct CDR3 sequences; about 20% occur a single time. 0.65% to 0.95% of the sample comes from the top ten.

This clonotype was counted a few times. No cognate antigen has been identified for it. The sample holds no much larger clone one base away, and base qualities are not on file. The sample comprised naive CD8+ T cells from blood, with Jurkat cell RNA spiked in. Explained via the paper, the cell subset or site label denotes: FACS-sorted CD8+CD4-CCR7+CD45RA+ naive T cells. The sequence came from a human donor in good health. Some libraries in this study had Jurkat cell RNA spiked in.

The CDR3 region: CATSIRGQQNTEAFF. The DNA sequence follows: TGTGCCACCAGCATTAGGGGACAGCAGAACACTGAAGCTTTCTTT. The rearrangement joined TRBV15 to TRBJ1-1; TRBD1 lines up with 7 middle nucleotides. Here V drops 4 bases and J drops 1 base, and the junction holds 6 bases not matched to any gene. There are 15 amino acids in the CDR3, from cysteine to phenylalanine inclusive. Of the read, only the CDR3 DNA is kept; its 45 bases are in frame from base 1. CDR1 and CDR2 are read off the germline V gene (reference sequence) as LNHNV and YYDKDF.